Below, one T cell receptor beta chain is given with its context. No antigen is known for it. Within the sample, other DNA sequences also encode this same CDR3. These data originate in a study of cytomegalovirus exposure and HLA in healthy donors. The wider study: In an earlier analysis, 95 million to 140 million unique TCR beta sequences were found from approximately 170 million T cells. General study findings and limits: Researchers counted roughly 160 TCR beta chains as cytomegalovirus-associated.

Per germline, CDR1 LNHDA and CDR2 SQIVND (reference sequence). There are 14 residues in the CDR3. Trimming cost V 6 bases and J 3 bases, with 13 bases left between them. Primers: 60 Vbeta forward and 13 Jbeta reverse. Method: immunoSEQ multiplex PCR; TCRdb's copy keeps in-frame clones and lacks some. The profile shows about 84,000 clones, 70% to 90% of them singletons. V usage is TRBV19 and J usage is TRBJ2-3; possibly TRBD2 for D (6 bases). The sequence derives from a man between 18 and 29 years old in good health and CMV-seronegative. Sequences were obtained from PBMCs. The CDR3 DNA follows: TGTGCCAGTAGGGGACTGGCGTTAACAGATACGCAGTATTTT. It yields the protein CASRGLALTDTQYF.